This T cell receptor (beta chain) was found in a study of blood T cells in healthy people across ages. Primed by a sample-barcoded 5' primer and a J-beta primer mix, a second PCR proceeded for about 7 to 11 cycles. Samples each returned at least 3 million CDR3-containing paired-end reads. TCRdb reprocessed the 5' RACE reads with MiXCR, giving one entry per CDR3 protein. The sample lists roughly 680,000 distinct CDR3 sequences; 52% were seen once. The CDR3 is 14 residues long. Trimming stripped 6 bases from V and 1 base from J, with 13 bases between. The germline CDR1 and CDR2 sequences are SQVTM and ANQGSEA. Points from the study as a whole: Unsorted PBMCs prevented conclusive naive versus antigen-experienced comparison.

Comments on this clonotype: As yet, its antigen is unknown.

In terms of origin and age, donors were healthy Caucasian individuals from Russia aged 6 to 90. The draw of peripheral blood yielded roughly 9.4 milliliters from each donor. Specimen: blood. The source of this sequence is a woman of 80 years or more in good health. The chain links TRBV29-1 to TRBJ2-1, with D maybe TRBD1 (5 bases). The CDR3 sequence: CSVGRQGSYNEQFF. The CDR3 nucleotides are TGCAGCGTGGGGCGGCAGGGTTCCTACAATGAGCAGTTCTTC.